This T cell receptor (beta chain) was profiled in a study of blood T cell repertoires in COVID-19. This table comes from immunoSEQ multiplex PCR, and its TCRdb copy is limited to in-frame clones, with some not included. Among about 240,000 clones listed, around 83% were seen once. This CDR3 is 21 amino acids long. The sample comprised peripheral blood. The chain employs TRBV21-1 and TRBJ1-6; TRBD1, the table's D call, lacks a check against the DNA. TRBV21-1 is a pseudogene. The sequence was collected from a woman of 80 years or more with acute or convalescent COVID-19. This CDR3 is CASSIRDRGLGVAVLCSPLHF. The CDR3, as DNA: TGTGCCAGCAGCATCCGGGACAGGGGGCTTGGGGTAGCGGTCCTTTGTTCACCCCTCCACTTT.